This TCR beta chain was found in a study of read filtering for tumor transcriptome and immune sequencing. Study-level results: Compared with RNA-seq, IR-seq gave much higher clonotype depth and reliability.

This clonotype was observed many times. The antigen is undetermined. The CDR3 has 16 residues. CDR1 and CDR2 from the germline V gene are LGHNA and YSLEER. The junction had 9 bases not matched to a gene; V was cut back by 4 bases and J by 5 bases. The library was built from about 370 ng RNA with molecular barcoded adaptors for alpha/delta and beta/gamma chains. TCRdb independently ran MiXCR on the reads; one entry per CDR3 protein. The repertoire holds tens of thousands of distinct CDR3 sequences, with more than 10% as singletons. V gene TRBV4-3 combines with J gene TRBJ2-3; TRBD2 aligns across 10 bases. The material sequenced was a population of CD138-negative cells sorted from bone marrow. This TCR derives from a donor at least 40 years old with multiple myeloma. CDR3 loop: CASSPKTSGWGDTQYF. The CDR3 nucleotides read TGCGCCAGCAGCCCTAAGACTAGCGGGTGGGGAGATACGCAGTATTTT.